This entry is about one TCR beta chain. Researchers ran the PCR with 60 Vbeta and 13 Jbeta primers. Using immunoSEQ multiplex PCR, the repertoire was profiled, and TCRdb retains in-frame clones only, with some absent. The sample has about 120,000 clones, 81% seen once. The data belong to a study of cytomegalovirus exposure and HLA in healthy donors. Overall study context: Counted in an early data release were tens of millions of unique TCRs from HLA-typed donors.

Germline lookup yields CDR1 MNHEY and CDR2 SMNVEV (reference sequence). The CDR3 consists of 13 residues. V lost 3 bases, J lost 6 bases, and 4 bases stayed unmatched. The clonotype originates from a man younger than 35 in good health and CMV-seropositive. Sequencing input: PBMCs. The chain carries TRBV27 and TRBJ1-2, with 7 nucleotides matching TRBD1. The CDR3 DNA is TGTGCCAGCAGTTTTCGCAGGGGGAATGGCTACACCTTC. This gives the protein CASSFRRGNGYTF.